This T cell receptor (beta chain) was sequenced during a study of T cell responses to AZD1222 COVID-19 vaccine (dated by TCRdb to the early 2020s). General notes on the study: TCR sequencing covered some 250 trial participants: roughly 200 given two doses of AZD1222 and 26 given two doses of MenACWY control vaccine. Enrollment into the trials was organized by age into subgroups of 18-55, 56-69 and 70-plus years, and those subgroups contained roughly 150, 30 and 60 TCR-sequenced participants, respectively.

From its cysteine to its phenylalanine, the CDR3 spans 14 amino acids. The entry retains the CDR3 DNA only, 42 bases that are in frame from base 1. V sheds 4 bases and J sheds 1 base, leaving 11 bases between their ends. The germline V gene gives CDR1 as KGHSH and CDR2 as LQKENI. The paper as a whole reports these results and caveats: Participants were mostly white British and included more females than males, and it was suggested by the authors that clonal diversity may have been underestimated. Conclusions about previously exposed vaccinees are limited because only a handful of AZD1222 recipients were SARS-CoV-2 seropositive at baseline. In the small 56-69-year group, the increase in depth fell short of significance, most likely because of low power. CD4 TCRs associated with the vaccine covered the entire spike protein, and the dominant responses were in regions 160-218 and 743-854. Because no day 14 peak-response samples were available, repertoires were characterized only after the peak T cell response. Epitopes outside the regions mutated in the B.1.351 and B.1.1.7 variants were reportedly recognized by nearly half of the unique spike-specific TCRs. A significant rise in spike-specific TCR breadth and depth was observed after two AZD1222 doses relative to day 0 and relative to MenACWY recipients.

A note on this clone: Its antigen remains undetermined. Base qualities are not recorded, but no much larger clone differs from it by a single base.

The CDR3 regions of human TCRbeta chains were analyzed by immunosequencing. The authors' analysis ran thus. Repertoire TCRs were checked for matches against a reference library of SARS-CoV-2-specific TCRs that had been generated using the MIRA antigen-specificity platform. Breadth was defined as the fraction of unique TCRs that were SARS-CoV-2-associated, and depth was defined as the fraction of total T cells that were SARS-CoV-2-associated. Using the MIRA data, every spike-specific TCR was mapped to the spike region that the TCR reacted to and assigned to either a CD4 or a CD8 class. Log10-transformed breadth and depth values were compared by one-way ANOVA with Sidak's multiple comparisons tests. TCRdb re-hosts the immuneACCESS table, in-frame sequences only. Its copies lack some clones; in the studies checked, an unresolved V gene accounts for under half of them, and the cause for the rest is not known. V, J and clone size derive from that table, while D and trimming were established from the DNA sequence. This sample has 80,000 to 100,000 clones in its table, and roughly 85% of those were observed once. The top ten hold 9% to 13% of the sample.

The meaning of the sample's time point label: about 28 days (+/-7) after the second vaccine dose. Because spike-specific TCR depth and breadth did not differ between the two schedules, AZD1222 recipients who got a second dose at roughly 4 weeks were pooled with those who got a second dose at roughly 12 weeks. The vaccinee samples were drawn from two UK trials, COV001 and COV002, one of which was a single-blind randomized controlled phase 2/3 trial testing AZD1222 (ChAdOx1 nCoV-19) in healthy adults. For TCRbeta chain sequencing, PBMC samples were collected from trial participants at day 0 and at day 28 after the second dose.

The chain links TRBV18 with TRBJ2-7; there is no confident call for the D gene. The TCR originated in an adult who received the AZD1222 COVID-19 vaccine. Source: peripheral blood, taken 28 days after the second AZD1222 dose. Read as DNA, the sequence is TGTGCCAGCTCACAAAGGACCCGGTCCTACGAGCAGTACTTC. It is translated as CASSQRTRSYEQYF.